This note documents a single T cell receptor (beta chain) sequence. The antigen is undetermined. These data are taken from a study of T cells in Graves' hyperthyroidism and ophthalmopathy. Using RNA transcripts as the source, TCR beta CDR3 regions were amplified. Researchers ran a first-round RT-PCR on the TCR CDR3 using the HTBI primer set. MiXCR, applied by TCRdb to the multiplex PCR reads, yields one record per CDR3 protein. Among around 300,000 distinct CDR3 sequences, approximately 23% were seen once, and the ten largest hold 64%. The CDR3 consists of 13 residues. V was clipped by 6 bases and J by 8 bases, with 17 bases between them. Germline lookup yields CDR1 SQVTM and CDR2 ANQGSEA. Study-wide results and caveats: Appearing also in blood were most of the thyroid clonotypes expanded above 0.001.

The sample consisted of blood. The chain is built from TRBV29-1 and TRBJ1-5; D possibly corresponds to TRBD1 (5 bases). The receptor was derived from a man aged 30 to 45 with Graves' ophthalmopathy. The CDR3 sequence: CSVGGTRDEPQHF. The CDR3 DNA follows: TGCAGCGTGGGGGGGACCCGAGATGAGCCCCAGCATTTT.